This TCR beta chain came from a study of blood T cell repertoires in COVID-19. Study details: The United States, Italy and Spain provided the acute and convalescent COVID-19 samples. PBMCs, B-cell-depleted T cells, or T cells were the source of the cDNA or gDNA that made up the material.

Trimming pared 7 bases from V and 3 bases from J, leaving 22 bases between. The germline CDR1 and CDR2 sequences are ENHRY and SYGVKD. This CDR3 contains 18 residues. Original methodology: Estimated nucleated cell counts came from reference gene primer amplification. Sequencing used immunoSEQ multiplex PCR; TCRdb keeps in-frame clones, though not all of them. D and trimming come from the DNA, and the V and J calls and clone size come from that table. Of 150,000 to 200,000 clones in the sample, around 80% were seen once. Sequenced sample: peripheral blood. This rearrangement joins TRBV10-3 to TRBJ2-6; D might be TRBD2 (5 bases). The source of this sequence is a woman in her seventies with acute or convalescent COVID-19. The CDR3 spells CAIKHSGSHTIGANVLTF. The CDR3 DNA reads as TGTGCCATCAAGCACAGCGGCTCCCATACGATTGGGGCCAACGTCCTGACTTTC.